The T cell receptor beta chain under discussion was sequenced for a study of T cell changes during pregnancy in multiple sclerosis. Method: immunoSEQ multiplex PCR; TCRdb's copy keeps in-frame clones and lacks some. Here the sample spans tens of thousands of clones, under 95% being singletons. The CDR3 is made up of 14 amino acids. Germline loops: CDR1 SGHTA, CDR2 FQGNSA. V lost 5 bases to trimming and J lost 3 bases, with 14 bases between them. The sequence was obtained from a female donor in good health, enrolled as a control in a pregnancy study. The material was peripheral blood, obtained in the first trimester of pregnancy. The rearrangement joins TRBV7-2 to TRBJ2-7; D is possibly TRBD2 (7 bases). CDR3: CASSLGGGVYEQYF. In nucleotides, the CDR3 is TGTGCCAGCAGCCTTGGAGGGGGGGTCTACGAGCAGTACTTC.